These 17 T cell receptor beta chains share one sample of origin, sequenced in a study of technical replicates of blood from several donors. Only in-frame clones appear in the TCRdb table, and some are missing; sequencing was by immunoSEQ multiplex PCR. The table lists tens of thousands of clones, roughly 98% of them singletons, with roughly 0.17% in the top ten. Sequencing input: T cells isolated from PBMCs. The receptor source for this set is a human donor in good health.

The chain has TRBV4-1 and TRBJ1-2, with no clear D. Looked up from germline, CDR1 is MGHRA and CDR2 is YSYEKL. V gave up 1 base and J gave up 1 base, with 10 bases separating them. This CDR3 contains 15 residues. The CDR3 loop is CASSQGRSYNYGYTF. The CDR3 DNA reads TGCGCCAGCAGCCAAGGACGGAGTTATAACTATGGCTACACCTTC.

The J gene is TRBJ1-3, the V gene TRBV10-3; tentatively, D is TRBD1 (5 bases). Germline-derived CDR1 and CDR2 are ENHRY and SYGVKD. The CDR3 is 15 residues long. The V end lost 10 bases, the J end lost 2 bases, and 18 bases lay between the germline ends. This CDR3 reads CASQSRAVPGNTIYF. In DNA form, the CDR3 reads TGTGCCAGCCAGTCCAGGGCTGTCCCTGGAAACACCATATATTTT.

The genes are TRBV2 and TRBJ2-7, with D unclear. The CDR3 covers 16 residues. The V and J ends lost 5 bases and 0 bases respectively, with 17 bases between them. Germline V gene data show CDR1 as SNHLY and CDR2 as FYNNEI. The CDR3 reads CASSLDQMTPSYEQYF. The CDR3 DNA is TGTGCCAGCAGTCTCGATCAAATGACACCCTCCTACGAGCAGTACTTC.

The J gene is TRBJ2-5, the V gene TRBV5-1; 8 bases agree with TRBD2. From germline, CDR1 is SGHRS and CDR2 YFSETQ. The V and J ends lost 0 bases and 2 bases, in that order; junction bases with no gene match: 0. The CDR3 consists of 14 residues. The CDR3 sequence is CASSLAGGQETQYF. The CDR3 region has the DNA TGCGCCAGCAGCTTGGCGGGGGGGCAAGAGACCCAGTACTTC.

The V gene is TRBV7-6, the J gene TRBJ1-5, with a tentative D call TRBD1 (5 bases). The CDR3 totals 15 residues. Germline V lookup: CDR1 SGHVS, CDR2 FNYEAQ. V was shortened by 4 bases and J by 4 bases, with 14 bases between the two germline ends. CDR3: CASSWGPDLNQPQHF. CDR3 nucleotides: TGTGCCAGCAGCTGGGGCCCTGACTTAAATCAGCCCCAGCATTTT.

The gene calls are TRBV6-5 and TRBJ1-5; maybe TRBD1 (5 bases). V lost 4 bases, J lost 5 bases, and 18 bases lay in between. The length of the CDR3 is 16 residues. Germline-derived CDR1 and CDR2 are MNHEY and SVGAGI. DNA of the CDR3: TGTGCCAGCAGTTCTCGCCAGGGAGGAGGAGATCAGCCCCAGCATTTT. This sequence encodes CASSSRQGGGDQPQHF.

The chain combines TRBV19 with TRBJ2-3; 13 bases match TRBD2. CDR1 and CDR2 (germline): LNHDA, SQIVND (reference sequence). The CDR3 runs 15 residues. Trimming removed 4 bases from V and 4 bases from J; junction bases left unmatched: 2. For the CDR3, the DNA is TGTGCCAGTAGTAAGACTAGCGGGAGGTCAGATACGCAGTATTTT. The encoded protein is CASSKTSGRSDTQYF.

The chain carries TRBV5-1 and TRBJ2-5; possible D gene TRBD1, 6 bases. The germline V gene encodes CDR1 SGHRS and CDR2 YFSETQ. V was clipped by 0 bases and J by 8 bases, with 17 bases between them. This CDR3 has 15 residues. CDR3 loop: CASSLADRSLDTQYF. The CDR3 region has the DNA TGCGCCAGCAGCTTGGCGGACAGATCGTTGGACACCCAGTACTTC.

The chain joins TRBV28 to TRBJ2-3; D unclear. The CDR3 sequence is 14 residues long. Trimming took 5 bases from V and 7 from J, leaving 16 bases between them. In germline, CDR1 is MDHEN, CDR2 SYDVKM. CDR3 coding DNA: TGTGCCAGCAGTCTCAGCCCCAGAGGCCATACGCAGTATTTT. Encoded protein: CASSLSPRGHTQYF.

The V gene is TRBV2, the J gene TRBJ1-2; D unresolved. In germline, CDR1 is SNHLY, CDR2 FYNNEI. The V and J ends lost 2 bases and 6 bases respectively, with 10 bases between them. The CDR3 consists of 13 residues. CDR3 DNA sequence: TGTGCCAGCAGTGAAATGTCAGTAAATGGCTACACCTTC. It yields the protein CASSEMSVNGYTF.

The CDR3 reads CASGTPGTNHEQYF. The CDR3, as DNA: TGTGCCAGCGGGACCCCAGGGACAAACCACGAGCAGTACTTC. This chain uses TRBV28 with TRBJ2-7, with TRBD1 as a possible D gene (6 bases). From germline, CDR1 is MDHEN and CDR2 SYDVKM. CDR3 length: 14 residues. V was pared by 8 bases and J by 5 bases, with 19 bases between.

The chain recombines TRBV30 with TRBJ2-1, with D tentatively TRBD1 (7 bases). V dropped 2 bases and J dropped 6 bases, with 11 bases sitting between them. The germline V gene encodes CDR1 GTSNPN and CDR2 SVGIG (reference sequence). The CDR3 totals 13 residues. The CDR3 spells CAWSQGGGNEQFF. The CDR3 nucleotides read TGTGCCTGGAGTCAGGGGGGTGGCAATGAGCAGTTCTTC.

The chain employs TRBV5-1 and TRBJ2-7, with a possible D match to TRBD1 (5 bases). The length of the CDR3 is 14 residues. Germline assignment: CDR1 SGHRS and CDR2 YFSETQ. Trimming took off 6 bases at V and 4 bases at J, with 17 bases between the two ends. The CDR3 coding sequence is TGCGCCAGCAATCCTCAGGGTTCTTGGTACGAGCAGTACTTC. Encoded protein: CASNPQGSWYEQYF.

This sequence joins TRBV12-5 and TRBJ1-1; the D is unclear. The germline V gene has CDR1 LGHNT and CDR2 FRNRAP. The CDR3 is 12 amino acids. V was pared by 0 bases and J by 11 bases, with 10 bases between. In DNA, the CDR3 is TGTGCTAGTGGTTTGGTACCGGGAAGCGCTTTCTTT. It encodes CASGLVPGSAFF.

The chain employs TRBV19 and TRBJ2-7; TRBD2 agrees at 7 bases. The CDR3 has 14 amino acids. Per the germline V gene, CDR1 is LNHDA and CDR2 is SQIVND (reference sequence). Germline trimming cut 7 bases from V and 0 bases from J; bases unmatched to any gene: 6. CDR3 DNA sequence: TGTGCCAGTACCCCGTCTAGCGGCTCCTACGAGCAGTACTTC. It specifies CASTPSSGSYEQYF.

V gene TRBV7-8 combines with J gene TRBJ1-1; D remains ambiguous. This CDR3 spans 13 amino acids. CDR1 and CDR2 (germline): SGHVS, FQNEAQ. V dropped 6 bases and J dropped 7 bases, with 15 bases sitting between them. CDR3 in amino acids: CASSLTRAFEAFF. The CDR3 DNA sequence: TGTGCCAGCAGTTTAACGAGGGCATTTGAAGCTTTCTTT.

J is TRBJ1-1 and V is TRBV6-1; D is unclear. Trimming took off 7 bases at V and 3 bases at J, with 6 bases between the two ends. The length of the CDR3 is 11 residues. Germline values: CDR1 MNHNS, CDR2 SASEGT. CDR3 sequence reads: CASNRYTEAFF. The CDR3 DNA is TGTGCCAGCAACCGGTACACTGAAGCTTTCTTT.